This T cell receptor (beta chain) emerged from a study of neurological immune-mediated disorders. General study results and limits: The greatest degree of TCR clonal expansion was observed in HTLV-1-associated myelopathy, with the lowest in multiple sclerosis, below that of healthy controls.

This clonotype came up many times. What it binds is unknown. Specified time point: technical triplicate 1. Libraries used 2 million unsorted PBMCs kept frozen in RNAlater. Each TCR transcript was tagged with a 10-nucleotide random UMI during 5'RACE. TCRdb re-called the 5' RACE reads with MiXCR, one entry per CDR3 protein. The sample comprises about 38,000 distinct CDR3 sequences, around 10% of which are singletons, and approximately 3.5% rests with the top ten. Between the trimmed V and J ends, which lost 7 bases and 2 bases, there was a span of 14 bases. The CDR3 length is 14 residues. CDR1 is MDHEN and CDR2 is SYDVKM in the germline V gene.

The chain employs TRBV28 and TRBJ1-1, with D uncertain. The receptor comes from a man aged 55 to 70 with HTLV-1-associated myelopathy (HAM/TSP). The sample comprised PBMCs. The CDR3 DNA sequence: TGTGCCAGCATCTTTCACCTCAAAAACACTGAAGCTTTCTTT. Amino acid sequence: CASIFHLKNTEAFF.